These T cell receptor beta chains were read from a single sample in a study of blood T cell repertoires in COVID-19. Produced via immunoSEQ multiplex PCR; TCRdb's table is partial and in-frame only. The table shows under 150,000 clones, with 70% to 90% occurring only once. Sequenced input: peripheral blood. Receptors originate from a human donor in a cohort sampled during active COVID-19. CDR3s include the opening cysteine and the closing phenylalanine or tryptophan. A D gene is named only where the DNA matches it firmly. Some rows have no size entry. The others give once, few or many, or a class for an expanded clone.

TRBJ1-5 TRBV5-6 - 14 TRBD1 TGTGCCAGCAGCTGGGGACAGAGCAATCAGCCCCAGCATTTT CASSWGQSNQPQHF
TRBJ2-5 TRBV7-9 few 16 - TGTGCCAGCAGCAACCGGGACAAAGGGCCGGGAGAGACCCAGTACTTC CASSNRDKGPGETQYF
TRBJ1-2 TRBV3-1/TRBV3-2 - 15 - TGTGCCAGCAGCAAGGATATGGCAGGGCCCTATGGCTACACCTTC CASSKDMAGPYGYTF
TRBJ2-5 TRBV5-6 - 17 TRBD2 TGTGCCAGCAGCGGGTTGAGTGCGCGGGGGGGCCTCGGGACCCAGTACTTC CASSGLSARGGLGTQYF
TRBJ2-2 TRBV6-5 - 15 - TGTGCCAGCAGTCTCAGGAACCCGAACACCGGGGAGCTGTTTTTT CASSLRNPNTGELFF
TRBJ2-2 TRBV3-1/TRBV3-2 - 16 TRBD2 TGTGCCAGCAGCCAAGTATTCGGGGGGGCCACCGGGGAGCTGTTTTTT CASSQVFGGATGELFF
TRBJ1-1 TRBV6-6 - 14 - TGTGCCAGCAGCTCGTACAGGGTAGGGACTGAAGCTTTCTTT CASSSYRVGTEAFF
TRBJ1-1 TRBV19 - 13 - TGTGCCAGTAGTATAGTTAAGGGGATGAGGGCTTTCTTT CASSIVKGMRAFF
TRBJ2-3 TRBV23-1 - 20 TRBD1 TGCGCCAGCAGTCAAAAGACAGGGCCGGAAAAATTAAAGCCCACAGATACGCAGTATTTT CASSQKTGPEKLKPTDTQYF
TRBJ2-1 TRBV7-9 - 15 TRBD2 TGTGCCAGCAGCTTTGGGGCTAGCGGGGGGGATGAGCAGTTCTTC CASSFGASGGDEQFF
TRBJ2-2 TRBV12-5 - 16 - TGTGCTAGTGGTTTGACGGTTTCAGGGTACCCCGGGGAGCTGTTTTTT CASGLTVSGYPGELFF
TRBJ2-7 TRBV5-1 - 15 TRBD1 TGCGCCAGCAGCTTCGAGGGACAGGGGGCCATCGGGCAGTACTTC CASSFEGQGAIGQYF
TRBJ1-1 TRBV19 - 13 TRBD1 TGTGCCAGTAGGACTTCCGGGACAGAGAAAGCTTTCTTT CASRTSGTEKAFF
TRBJ1-1 TRBV2 - 11 - TGTGCCAGCGTAATGAACACTGAAGCTTTCTTT CASVMNTEAFF
TRBJ1-1 TRBV6-5 - 13 TRBD1 TGTGCCAGCAGCCCCGGGACAGGGTCTGAAGCTTTCTTT CASSPGTGSEAFF
TRBJ1-2 TRBV2 - 13 - TGTGCCAGCAGCCTGAAGGAGGTAGGGGGCTACACCTTC CASSLKEVGGYTF
TRBJ2-3 TRBV7-3 - 15 - TGTGCCAGCAGCTTTTCGGGGGGCCGCACAGATACGCAGTATTTT CASSFSGGRTDTQYF
TRBJ1-5 TRBV27 - 16 TRBD1 TGTGCCAGCGGACTATTACTGGGGACAGGCAATCAGCCCCAGCATTTT CASGLLLGTGNQPQHF
TRBJ2-3 TRBV9 once 12 - TGTGCCAGCAGCACTTATAGAGATACGCAGTATTTT CASSTYRDTQYF
TRBJ1-2 TRBV9 - 14 - TGTGCCAGCAGCCTCGGGTCCGGGAACTATGGCTACACCTTC CASSLGSGNYGYTF
TRBJ2-7 TRBV6-1 - 13 TRBD1 TGTGCCAGCAGTGAGGAGGACAGGGGGAAGCAGTACTTC CASSEEDRGKQYF